Presented here are 23 T cell receptor beta chains from one specimen sequenced in a study of CD8 T cell repertoires and HIV-1 epitope variants. Generated by immunoSEQ multiplex PCR, the TCRdb table keeps only in-frame clones and is missing some. This table holds 80,000 to 95,000 clones, 70% to 75% found once. The sequencing sample was made of uncultured baseline CD8+ T cells from peripheral blood mononuclear cells (PBMCs). The receptors originated from a male donor with HIV.

This clone has just a few counts. This sequence joins TRBV19 and TRBJ2-3, with D possibly matching TRBD2 (5 bases). V was shortened by 1 base and J by 0 bases, with 8 bases between the two germline ends. There are 15 residues in the CDR3. Germline CDR1 reads LNHDA; CDR2 reads SQIVND (reference sequence). This CDR3 reads CASSIAGSSTDTQYF. The CDR3 DNA sequence: TGTGCCAGTAGTATAGCGGGGAGTAGCACAGATACGCAGTATTTT.

This chain links TRBV28 with TRBJ1-1; a possible D gene is TRBD1 (6 bases). Germline loops: CDR1 MDHEN, CDR2 SYDVKM. Trimming pared 7 bases from V and 1 base from J, leaving 13 bases between. The CDR3 runs 14 residues. CDR3 nucleotides: TGTGCCAGCACTACGTTAGGGGGGAACACTGAAGCTTTCTTT. Translating it yields CASTTLGGNTEAFF.

The chain uses TRBV2 and TRBJ1-1, with D unresolved. This CDR3 has 14 residues. The V end was cut by 4 bases, the J end by 4 bases, with 13 bases between. The V gene's germline CDR1 is SNHLY and CDR2 FYNNEI. The CDR3 loop is CASSGSSLGTEAFF. The DNA for the CDR3 is TGTGCCAGCAGTGGGTCCAGCTTGGGCACTGAAGCTTTCTTT.

This clone was seen only a few times. J is TRBJ1-1 and V is TRBV11-2; TRBD1 might be the D (6 bases). Germline V gene data show CDR1 as SGHAT and CDR2 as FQNNGV. The CDR3 consists of 14 residues. V dropped 1 base and J dropped 5 bases, with 11 bases sitting between them. The CDR3 reads CASSLGSRGTEAFF. The DNA of the CDR3 is TGTGCCAGCAGCTTAGGGTCAAGGGGGACTGAAGCTTTCTTT.

This clone was recorded many times. The CDR3 here is CASSPNRLQQPQHF. CDR3 sequence (DNA): TGTGCCAGCAGCCCGAACAGGTTACAACAGCCCCAGCATTTT. This chain uses TRBV2 with TRBJ1-5; a weak D match, TRBD1 (5 bases). Germline-derived CDR1 and CDR2 are SNHLY and FYNNEI. The CDR3 is 14 amino acids. Trimming took 6 bases from V and 7 from J, leaving 16 bases between them.

This rearrangement joins TRBV2 to TRBJ2-3, with a tentative D call TRBD1 (6 bases). CDR1 and CDR2 from the germline V gene are SNHLY and FYNNEI. The CDR3 loop spans 14 amino acids. V was clipped by 5 bases and J by 2 bases, with 11 bases between them. CDR3 coding DNA: TGTGCCAGCAGTTTCTCAGGGGTCACAGATACGCAGTATTTT. Its protein is CASSFSGVTDTQYF.

This rearrangement joins TRBV7-9 to TRBJ2-1; 8 bases agree with TRBD1. This CDR3 is built from 16 residues. Germline V CDR1 and CDR2: SEHNR, FQNEAQ (reference sequence). The junction had 10 bases not matched to a gene; V was cut back by 4 bases and J by 5 bases. CDR3 amino acids: CASSSYTGGGNNEQFF. The CDR3 bases are TGTGCCAGCAGCTCCTACACAGGGGGAGGAAACAATGAGCAGTTCTTC.

The V call is TRBV7-8, the J call TRBJ1-3; TRBD1 agrees at 10 bases. V trimming: 4 bases; J trimming: 4 bases; junction bases outside the gene matches: 4. The CDR3 runs to 15 residues. In germline, CDR1 is SGHVS, CDR2 FQNEAQ. The DNA for the CDR3 is TGTGCCAGCAGCTCTTCGACAGGGGGCGGAAACACCATATATTTT. Its protein product is CASSSSTGGGNTIYF.

This chain uses TRBV28 with TRBJ2-5, with D uncertain. CDR1 and CDR2 from the germline V gene are MDHEN and SYDVKM. The CDR3 is 12 amino acids. The germline V and J ends were trimmed by 6 bases and 5 bases, with 10 bases remaining between them. CDR3 coding DNA: TGTGCCAGCAGCTCAAGTGGGGAGACCCAGTACTTC. Its translation is CASSSSGETQYF.

V usage is TRBV9 and J usage is TRBJ2-3, with D unresolved. The germline V and J ends were trimmed by 0 bases and 2 bases, with 16 bases remaining between them. The CDR3 length is 17 residues. CDR1 is SGDLS and CDR2 is YYNGEE in the germline V gene. The CDR3 DNA reads TGTGCCAGCAGCGTAGAGAAGAATCCTAGTAACACAGATACGCAGTATTTT. Its protein is CASSVEKNPSNTDTQYF. Based on the CDR3 plus reference TRBV9 and TRBJ2-3, the full variable domain is DSGVTQTPKHLITATGQRVTLRCSPRSGDLSVYWYQQSLDQGLQFLIQYYNGEERAKGNILERFSAQQFPDLHSELNLSSLELGDSALYFCASSVEKNPSNTDTQYFGPGTRLTVL.

This sequence joins TRBV10-1 and TRBJ2-5; the D is unclear. The CDR3 is made up of 14 amino acids. The germline V gene encodes CDR1 WNHNN and CDR2 SYGVQD (reference sequence). The V end was cut by 0 bases, the J end by 3 bases, with 8 bases between. DNA for the CDR3: TGCGCCAGCAGTGAGTCCCTCCTCAAAGAGACCCAGTACTTC. Protein sequence: CASSESLLKETQYF.

The chain uses TRBV2 and TRBJ2-2; D may be TRBD2 (5 bases). The CDR3 length is 15 residues. The V gene's germline CDR1 is SNHLY and CDR2 FYNNEI. V gave up 2 bases and J gave up 2 bases, with 9 bases separating them. CDR3 sequence (DNA): TGTGCCAGCAGTGAAAACCCTAGCAACACCGGGGAGCTGTTTTTT. Its translation: CASSENPSNTGELFF.

The rearrangement uses TRBV6-5 and TRBJ1-1, with D possibly matching TRBD1 (5 bases). CDR3 size: 11 residues. V shed 6 bases and J shed 8 bases, with 10 bases lying between them. Germline V gene sequence: CDR1 MNHEY, CDR2 SVGAGI. CDR3 in amino acids: CASRGTVEAFF. The CDR3 DNA reads as TGTGCCAGCAGAGGGACGGTCGAAGCTTTCTTT.

The rearrangement joins TRBV28 to TRBJ2-1; D may match TRBD1 or TRBD2 (5 bases each). V lost 10 bases and J 0 bases, leaving 16 bases between the germline ends. CDR1 and CDR2 (germline): MDHEN, SYDVKM. This CDR3 has 15 residues. Here the CDR3 reads CAIQEGSGSYNEQFF. The CDR3, as DNA: TGTGCCATTCAAGAGGGGTCCGGCTCCTACAATGAGCAGTTCTTC.

The CDR3 DNA sequence: TGTGCCAGCAGCGGGGTTGGGGAGACCCAGTACTTC. Translated, it gives CASSGVGETQYF. This sequence joins TRBV6-4 and TRBJ2-5; D perhaps matches TRBD2 (5 bases). Germline V CDR1 and CDR2: MRHNA, SNTAGT. The CDR3 runs to 12 residues. V was clipped by 6 bases and J by 5 bases, with 10 bases between them.

The chain links TRBV5-6 to TRBJ1-2, with D perhaps TRBD1 (5 bases). Germline CDR1 SGHDT, CDR2 YYEEEE. CDR3 length: 15 residues. V lost 4 bases and J 4 bases, leaving 17 bases between the germline ends. The CDR3 DNA reads TGTGCCAGCAGCCCAAACGGCAGGGCCCCCTATGGCTACACCTTC. It specifies CASSPNGRAPYGYTF. The full variable domain, with the rest looked up from reference TRBV5-6 and TRBJ1-2, is DAGVTQSPTHLIKTRGQQVTLRCSPKSGHDTVSWYQQALGQGPQFIFQYYEEEERQRGNFPDRFSGHQFPNYSSELNVNALLLGDSALYLCASSPNGRAPYGYTFGSGTRLTVV.

This chain connects TRBV28 to TRBJ2-7; either TRBD1 or TRBD2 may fit D (6 bases each). This CDR3 spans 15 amino acids. The V gene's germline CDR1 is MDHEN and CDR2 SYDVKM. Trimming stripped 3 bases from V and 5 bases from J, with 17 bases between. The CDR3 loop is CASSFAGGGFDEQYF. The CDR3 DNA reads TGTGCCAGCAGTTTTGCCGGGGGCGGATTCGACGAGCAGTACTTC.

The chain links TRBV28 to TRBJ1-2; no firm D call. Germline CDR1 reads MDHEN; CDR2 reads SYDVKM. The V end lost 8 bases, the J end lost 4 bases, and 17 bases lay between the germline ends. This CDR3 spans 14 amino acids. The CDR3 coding sequence is TGTGCCAGCTATCGACACGCTAGTCTCTATGGCTACACCTTC. It encodes CASYRHASLYGYTF.

V usage is TRBV2 and J usage is TRBJ2-1, with 7 bases identical to TRBD2. V lost 6 bases, J lost 7 bases, and 3 bases stayed unmatched. CDR3 size: 12 residues. Germline CDR1 reads SNHLY; CDR2 reads FYNNEI. The CDR3 DNA is TGTGCCAGCAGAGGGACTATTAATGAGCAGTTCTTC. This codes for CASRGTINEQFF.

This sequence joins TRBV25-1 and TRBJ1-2; 7 bases are shared with TRBD1. Germline assignment: CDR1 MGHDK and CDR2 SYGVNS. V lost 4 bases and J lost 8; bases outside the gene matches: 10. The CDR3 is 14 amino acids. The CDR3 loop reads CASSAIQGNVGYTF. As DNA, the CDR3 is TGTGCCAGCAGTGCAATACAGGGGAATGTCGGCTACACCTTC.

The rearrangement joins TRBV18 to TRBJ1-4, with TRBD1 identical over 9 bases. The CDR3 runs to 14 residues. Germline V gene data show CDR1 as KGHSH and CDR2 as LQKENI. After removal of 6 bases from V and 4 bases from J, the junction contained 3 bases not matched to a gene. The CDR3 DNA reads as TGTGCCAGCTCCGAGACAGGGGGTAATGAAAAACTGTTTTTT. Its translation: CASSETGGNEKLFF.

The chain couples TRBV5-6 to TRBJ2-7; 11 bases fit TRBD2. Germline V lookup: CDR1 SGHDT, CDR2 YYEEEE. The CDR3 length is 15 residues. The junction had 5 bases not matched to a gene; V was cut back by 0 bases and J by 6 bases. CDR3 sequence reads: CASSLVAGGLGEQYF. In nucleotides, the CDR3 is TGTGCCAGCAGCTTGGTAGCGGGGGGGCTTGGCGAGCAGTACTTC. Filled out from reference TRBV5-6 and TRBJ2-7, the complete variable domain reads DAGVTQSPTHLIKTRGQQVTLRCSPKSGHDTVSWYQQALGQGPQFIFQYYEEEERQRGNFPDRFSGHQFPNYSSELNVNALLLGDSALYLCASSLVAGGLGEQYFGPGTRLTVT.

The chain employs TRBV4-3 and TRBJ1-2; the D is unclear. CDR3 length equals 15 residues. The germline V and J ends were trimmed by 1 base and 5 bases, with 14 bases remaining between them. Germline V gene data show CDR1 as LGHNA and CDR2 as YSLEER. DNA for the CDR3: TGCGCCAGCAGCCAAGGCGACGGGGTTGAGTATGGCTACACCTTC. Its protein is CASSQGDGVEYGYTF.